A single sample is the source of the 19 T cell receptor beta chains below, sequenced in a study of shared clonotypes between healthy human individuals. The table came from immunoSEQ multiplex PCR; TCRdb's copy has only in-frame clones and leaves some out. The sample contains roughly 640,000 clones, over 65% of which appear only once. The specimen was memory CD4+ T cells sorted from blood. Subset described: CD45RA-negative fraction. These receptors were taken from a woman younger than 45 in good health.

The chain is built from TRBV5-1 and TRBJ2-5, with no clear D. CDR3 length: 15 amino acids. Germline CDR1 is SGHRS and CDR2 is YFSETQ. The ends were cut back, 4 bases at V and 4 bases at J, with 17 bases in the middle. Here the CDR3 DNA reads TGCGCCAGCAGCCGTTCTAATGATTGGCTAGAGACCCAGTACTTC. Amino acids: CASSRSNDWLETQYF. The whole variable domain, remainder taken from reference TRBV5-1 and TRBJ2-5, is KAGVTQTPRYLIKTRGQQVTLSCSPISGHRSVSWYQQTPGQGLQFLFEYFSETQRNKGNFPGRFSGRQFSNSRSEMNVSTLELGDSALYLCASSRSNDWLETQYFGPGTRLLVL.

The chain links TRBV28 to TRBJ2-7; the D is unclear. The CDR3 has 15 residues. Trimming left V 8 bases short and J 10 bases short, with 27 bases between. The germline gives CDR1 MDHEN, CDR2 SYDVKM. For the CDR3, the DNA is TGTGCCAGCCTTTCTGCGGCGGCAAGCCGAGAGGAACAGTACTTC. It yields the protein CASLSAAASREEQYF.

This clone has ten or more counts. The chain couples TRBV27 to TRBJ2-3; 7 positions agree with TRBD1. Germline V gene lookup returns CDR1 MNHEY and CDR2 SMNVEV (reference sequence). The CDR3 has 15 amino acids. J gave up 6 bases and V 5 bases, and 11 bases lay outside the gene matches. The DNA for the CDR3 is TGTGCCAGCAGTCTGGACAGGAGAGCAGGGGATACGCAGTATTTT. Its translation: CASSLDRRAGDTQYF.

This sequence joins TRBV16 and TRBJ2-1; TRBD1 matches 7 bases. Unmatched junction bases numbered 4, after V lost 3 bases and J lost 5 bases. Germline-derived CDR1 and CDR2 are KGHSY and FQNENV. The CDR3 sequence is 14 residues long. CDR3 sequence reads: CASSQWTGNNEQFF. The CDR3 region has the DNA TGTGCCAGCAGCCAGTGGACAGGCAACAATGAGCAGTTCTTC. Full variable domain (outside the CDR3, taken from reference TRBV16 and TRBJ2-1): GEEVAQTPKHLVRGEGQKAKLYCAPIKGHSYVFWYQQVLKNEFKFLISFQNENVFDETGMPKERFSAKCLPNSPCSLEIQATKLEDSAVYFCASSQWTGNNEQFFGPGTRLTVL.

This clone has just a few counts. At the DNA level, this CDR3 is encoded by other sequences in the same sample as well. This chain links TRBV5-1 with TRBJ2-1, with D uncertain. The CDR3 covers 15 residues. Germline V gene data show CDR1 as SGHRS and CDR2 as YFSETQ. Trimming stripped 1 base from V and 0 bases from J, with 8 bases between. The CDR3 protein is CASSLSSGSYNEQFF. As DNA, the CDR3 is TGCGCCAGCAGCTTGTCTTCCGGCTCCTACAATGAGCAGTTCTTC.

This clone has a single count. The V call is TRBV6-5, the J call TRBJ1-2; D is unresolved. The germline CDR1 and CDR2 sequences are MNHEY and SVGAGI. The CDR3 spans 12 residues. With 7 bases removed from V and 7 bases from J, the gap between germline ends came to 13 bases. CDR3 in amino acids: CASTHGNGGYTF. DNA of the CDR3: TGTGCCAGCACCCACGGAAACGGTGGCTACACCTTC.

Points on this clone: Other DNA sequences within the sample encode an identical CDR3. The chain joins TRBV19 to TRBJ1-5, with D possibly matching TRBD1 (5 bases). Looked up from germline, CDR1 is LNHDA and CDR2 is SQIVND (reference sequence). This CDR3 spans 13 amino acids. V was clipped by 10 bases and J by 5 bases, with 15 bases between them. The CDR3 DNA is TGTGCCACTCAAACGAGGGGCGATCAGCCCCAGCATTTT. This encodes CATQTRGDQPQHF. Using reference TRBV19 and TRBJ1-5 for the parts outside the CDR3, the full variable domain is DGGITQSPKYLFRKEGQNVTLSCEQNLNHDAMYWYRQDPGQGLRLIYYSQIVNDFQKGDIAEGYSVSREKKESFPLTVTSAQKNPTAFYLCATQTRGDQPQHFGDGTRLSIL.

The chain has TRBV6-1 and TRBJ2-6; no definite D call. Trimming stripped 1 base from V and 0 bases from J, with 10 bases between. The CDR3 totals 17 residues. Germline values: CDR1 MNHNS, CDR2 SASEGT. The CDR3 region is CASSEGGLFSGANVLTF. CDR3 DNA sequence: TGTGCCAGCAGTGAAGGGGGATTATTCTCTGGGGCCAACGTCCTGACTTTC.

The chain links TRBV7-6 to TRBJ2-5; TRBD2 is a possible D gene (6 bases). Trimming stripped 5 bases from V and 2 bases from J, with 15 bases between. This CDR3 comprises 15 residues. CDR1 SGHVS and CDR2 FNYEAQ come from the germline V gene. CDR3 protein: CASSLMASAQETQYF. The CDR3 coding sequence is TGTGCCAGCAGCCTTATGGCTAGCGCACAAGAGACCCAGTACTTC.

In this sample, this clone turned up a few times. The V and J genes are TRBV20-1 and TRBJ2-7; D could derive from TRBD1 or TRBD2 (5 bases each). Trimming pared 7 bases from V and 3 bases from J, leaving 10 bases between. Germline V gives CDR1 DFQATT, CDR2 SNEGSKA (reference sequence). The CDR3 is 11 residues long. For the CDR3, the DNA is TGCAGTGGGAGCGGACACTACGAGCAGTACTTC. It specifies CSGSGHYEQYF.

With respect to this clone: In the same sample, other DNA sequences code for this CDR3. The rearrangement uses TRBV5-1 and TRBJ2-1; TRBD2 might be the D (5 bases). Germline CDR1 is SGHRS and CDR2 is YFSETQ. CDR3 length equals 15 residues. Trimming shortened V by 4 bases and J by 1 base, and 12 bases separated the two germline ends. In DNA, the CDR3 is TGCGCCAGCAGCCAGGACTCCTCTTCCTACAATGAGCAGTTCTTC. Translation gives CASSQDSSSYNEQFF.

This clone was observed a single time. This sequence joins TRBV5-6 and TRBJ2-2; 10 bases fit TRBD2. The V segment lost 2 bases and the J segment 0 bases; nucleotides outside the gene matches: 7. The CDR3 length is 18 residues. Per germline, CDR1 SGHDT and CDR2 YYEEEE. The chain's CDR3 is CASSFESGRGPNTGELFF. CDR3 bases: TGTGCCAGCAGCTTCGAAAGCGGGAGGGGTCCGAACACCGGGGAGCTGTTTTTT.

This chain uses TRBV14 with TRBJ1-4; tentative D call: TRBD1 (5 bases). Germline V gives CDR1 SGHDN, CDR2 FVKESK. CDR3 length: 15 amino acids. V was cut by 2 bases and J by 5 bases, with 12 bases left in between. The CDR3, as DNA: TGTGCCAGCAGCCAACGTGGGACCGCAAATGAAAAACTGTTTTTT. Translating it yields CASSQRGTANEKLFF.

CDR3 sequence: CAISGQGAGELFF. Written as DNA, the CDR3 is TGTGCCATCAGTGGACAGGGTGCCGGGGAGCTGTTTTTT. The gene calls are TRBV10-3 and TRBJ2-2; TRBD1 agrees at 7 bases. CDR1 is ENHRY, CDR2 SYGVKD, per germline. This CDR3 region has 13 residues. V lost 4 bases to trimming and J lost 6 bases; unmatched junction nucleotides: 2.

V is TRBV5-1 and J is TRBJ1-2, with a weak D call TRBD1 (5 bases). The V gene's germline CDR1 is SGHRS and CDR2 YFSETQ. This CDR3 is 16 amino acids long. V shed 4 bases and J shed 1 base, with 17 bases lying between them. The CDR3 nucleotides are TGCGCCAGCAGCCCCGGACAACTAAATAATAACTATGGCTACACCTTC. This gives the protein CASSPGQLNNNYGYTF.

This chain uses TRBV6-1 with TRBJ1-1; weak D call: TRBD1 (6 bases). V gave up 7 bases and J gave up 4 bases, with 16 bases separating them. Per germline, CDR1 MNHNS and CDR2 SASEGT. The CDR3 consists of 14 residues. This CDR3 reads CASTEQGGRTEAFF. CDR3 bases: TGTGCCAGCACCGAACAGGGAGGGCGCACTGAAGCTTTCTTT.

This clone was seen a few times. J is TRBJ2-2 and V is TRBV2; D unclear. The V end was cut by 2 bases, the J end by 1 base, with 2 bases between. The CDR3 contains 13 residues. Germline CDR1 is SNHLY and CDR2 is FYNNEI. This CDR3 is CASSEQNTGELFF. CDR3 nucleotides: TGTGCCAGCAGTGAACAGAACACCGGGGAGCTGTTTTTT.

The genes are TRBV6-1 and TRBJ1-1; D is possibly TRBD1 (6 bases). The CDR3 runs 15 residues. The germline V gene encodes CDR1 MNHNS and CDR2 SASEGT. V was trimmed by 2 bases and J by 5 bases, leaving 15 bases between them. The CDR3 nucleotides are TGTGCCAGCAGTGAACGGAGAACAGGGAGTACTGAAGCTTTCTTT. Encoded protein: CASSERRTGSTEAFF.

The CDR3 sequence is CASSLAGTSGRADPFF. The DNA for the CDR3 is TGTGCCAGCAGCTTGGCCGGGACTAGCGGGAGGGCGGATCCGTTCTTC. The V and J genes are TRBV5-6 and TRBJ2-1; TRBD2 matches 16 bases. Germline CDR1 is SGHDT and CDR2 is YYEEEE. The CDR3 is 16 amino acids. Losses at the gene ends were 0 bases for V and 15 bases for J; bases not matched to a gene: 9. The full variable domain, in which reference TRBV5-6 and TRBJ2-1 provide the parts outside the CDR3, is DAGVTQSPTHLIKTRGQQVTLRCSPKSGHDTVSWYQQALGQGPQFIFQYYEEEERQRGNFPDRFSGHQFPNYSSELNVNALLLGDSALYLCASSLAGTSGRADPFFGPGTRLTVL.